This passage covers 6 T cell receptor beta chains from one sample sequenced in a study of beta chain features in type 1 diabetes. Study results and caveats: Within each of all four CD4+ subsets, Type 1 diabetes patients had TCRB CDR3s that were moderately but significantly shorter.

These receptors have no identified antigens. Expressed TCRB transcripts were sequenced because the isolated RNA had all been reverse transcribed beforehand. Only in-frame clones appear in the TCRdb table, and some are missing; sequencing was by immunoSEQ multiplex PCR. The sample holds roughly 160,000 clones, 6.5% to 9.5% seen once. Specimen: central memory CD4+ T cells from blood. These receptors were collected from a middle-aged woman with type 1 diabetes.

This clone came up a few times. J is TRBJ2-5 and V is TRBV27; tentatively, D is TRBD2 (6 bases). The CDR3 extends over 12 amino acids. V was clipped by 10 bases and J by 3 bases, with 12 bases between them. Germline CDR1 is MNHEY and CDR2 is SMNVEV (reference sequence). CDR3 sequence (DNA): TGTGCCATCCGGGACTCCAAAGAGACCCAGTACTTC. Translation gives CAIRDSKETQYF.

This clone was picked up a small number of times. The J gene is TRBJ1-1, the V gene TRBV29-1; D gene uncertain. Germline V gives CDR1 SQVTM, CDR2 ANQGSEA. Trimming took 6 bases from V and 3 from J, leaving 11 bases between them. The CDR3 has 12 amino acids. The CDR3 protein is CSVTNGDTEAFF. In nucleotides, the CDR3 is TGCAGCGTGACCAACGGGGACACTGAAGCTTTCTTT.

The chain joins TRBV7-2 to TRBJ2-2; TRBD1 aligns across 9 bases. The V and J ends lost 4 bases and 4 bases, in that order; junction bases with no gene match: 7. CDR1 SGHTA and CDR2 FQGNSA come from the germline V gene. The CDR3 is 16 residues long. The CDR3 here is CASSSGQGRVTGELFF. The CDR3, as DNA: TGTGCCAGCAGCTCTGGACAGGGGAGGGTCACCGGGGAGCTGTTTTTT.

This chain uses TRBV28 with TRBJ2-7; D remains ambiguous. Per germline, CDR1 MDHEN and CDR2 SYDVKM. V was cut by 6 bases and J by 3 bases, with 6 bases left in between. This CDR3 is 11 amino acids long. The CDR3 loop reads CASSDNYEQYF. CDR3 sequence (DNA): TGTGCCAGCAGCGACAACTACGAGCAGTACTTC.

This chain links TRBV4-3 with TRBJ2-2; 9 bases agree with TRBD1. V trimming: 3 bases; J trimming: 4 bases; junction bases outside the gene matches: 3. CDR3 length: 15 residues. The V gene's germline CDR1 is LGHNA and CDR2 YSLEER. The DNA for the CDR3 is TGCGCCAGCAGCCAGGGGACAGGGCCCACCGGGGAGCTGTTTTTT. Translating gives CASSQGTGPTGELFF.

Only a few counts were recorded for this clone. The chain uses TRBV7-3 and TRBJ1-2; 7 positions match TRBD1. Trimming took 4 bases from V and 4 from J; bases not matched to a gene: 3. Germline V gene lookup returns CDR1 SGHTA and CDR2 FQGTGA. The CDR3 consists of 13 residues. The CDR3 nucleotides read TGTGCCAGCAGCTCCACAGGGGTCTATGGCTACACCTTC. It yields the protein CASSSTGVYGYTF.